This entry lists 22 T cell receptor beta chains sequenced from one sample in a study of blood T cell repertoires in COVID-19. Some clones are missing from TCRdb's copy, which holds only in-frame ones; the method was immunoSEQ multiplex PCR. The sample contains 100,000 or so clones, 88% of which appear only once. The sequenced sample consisted of peripheral blood. The origin of the receptors is a man aged 60 to 69 with acute or convalescent COVID-19.

The rearrangement joins TRBV18 to TRBJ2-2; 7 bases fit TRBD1. Trimming cost V 4 bases and J 2 bases; bases outside gene matches: 10. The CDR3 length is 17 residues. Germline CDR1 reads KGHSH; CDR2 reads LQKENI. CDR3 protein: CASSLESGDSNTGELFF. The CDR3 DNA follows: TGTGCCAGCTCACTGGAGTCCGGGGACAGTAACACCGGGGAGCTGTTTTTT.

This chain connects TRBV24-1 to TRBJ2-1, with 13 positions matching TRBD2. V lost 5 bases, J lost 7 bases, and 4 bases stayed unmatched. CDR3 length equals 15 residues. Germline values: CDR1 KGHDR, CDR2 SFDVKD. The CDR3 is CATSAGTSGINEQFF. CDR3 in DNA: TGTGCCACCAGTGCCGGGACTAGCGGGATTAATGAGCAGTTCTTC.

The V gene is TRBV19, the J gene TRBJ1-5, with D maybe TRBD1 (6 bases). The CDR3 has 16 amino acids. Germline V gene data show CDR1 as LNHDA and CDR2 as SQIVND (reference sequence). V lost 4 bases to trimming and J lost 9 bases, with 22 bases between them. The CDR3 DNA sequence: TGTGCCAGTAGTACTCGTCCTCAGGTGGGGGCTCGGCCCCAGCATTTT. The encoded protein is CASSTRPQVGARPQHF.

The chain carries TRBV5-1 and TRBJ2-7, with TRBD1 as a possible D gene (6 bases). There are 15 residues in the CDR3. Germline CDR1 is SGHRS and CDR2 is YFSETQ. V was cut by 0 bases and J by 3 bases, with 13 bases left in between. The CDR3 spells CASSLGAGELYEQYF. CDR3 nucleotides: TGCGCCAGCAGCTTGGGGGCAGGGGAACTCTACGAGCAGTACTTC.

The V call is TRBV6-5, the J call TRBJ1-5; D not resolved. Germline V gene lookup returns CDR1 MNHEY and CDR2 SVGAGI. The V end lost 6 bases, the J end lost 1 base, and 10 bases lay between the germline ends. This CDR3 has 14 amino acids. In nucleotides, the CDR3 is TGTGCCAGCAGAGAGGGCATAAGCAATCAGCCCCAGCATTTT. Amino acid sequence: CASREGISNQPQHF.

The chain is built from TRBV19 and TRBJ2-7; TRBD2 agrees at 8 bases. The germline V gene encodes CDR1 LNHDA and CDR2 SQIVND (reference sequence). V lost 5 bases and J lost 3; bases outside the gene matches: 6. This CDR3 has 14 residues. The CDR3 region has the DNA TGTGCCAGTAGTCTTGCGGGGGGATTCTACGAGCAGTACTTC. Amino acid sequence: CASSLAGGFYEQYF.

CDR3 in amino acids: CASSRVFSYNEQFF. The CDR3 nucleotides read TGTGCCAGTAGTCGGGTCTTCTCCTACAATGAGCAGTTCTTC. This sequence joins TRBV19 and TRBJ2-1; D is unresolved. V was clipped by 5 bases and J by 0 bases, with 8 bases between them. CDR3 length equals 14 residues. CDR1 and CDR2 from the germline V gene are LNHDA and SQIVND (reference sequence).

The V gene is TRBV15, the J gene TRBJ1-4, with D possibly TRBD1 on 5 matching bases. The CDR3 sequence is 16 residues long. V lost 1 base, J lost 5 bases, and 14 bases lay in between. The V gene's germline CDR1 is LNHNV and CDR2 YYDKDF (reference sequence). The CDR3 DNA sequence: TGTGCCACCAGCAGAGTTGTCGGGGGGATAAATGAAAAACTGTTTTTT. Amino acid sequence: CATSRVVGGINEKLFF.

The V call is TRBV3-1 (or the pseudogene TRBV3-2), the J call TRBJ1-2; TRBD1 is a possible D gene (6 bases). V gave up 4 bases and J gave up 2 bases, with 11 bases separating them. CDR3 length equals 14 residues. In germline, CDR1 is LGHDT, CDR2 YNNKEL (reference sequence). CDR3 in amino acids: CASSPRQGNYGYTF. The DNA of the CDR3 is TGTGCCAGCAGCCCCCGTCAGGGGAACTATGGCTACACCTTC.

This chain links TRBV2 with TRBJ1-3, with D possibly TRBD1 on 5 matching bases. This CDR3 is 14 amino acids long. V lost 7 bases to trimming and J lost 2 bases, with 12 bases between them. Germline V lookup: CDR1 SNHLY, CDR2 FYNNEI. The CDR3 protein is CASTAWGAGNTIYF. The CDR3 region has the DNA TGTGCCAGCACGGCTTGGGGGGCTGGAAACACCATATATTTT.

This chain joins TRBV12-5 and TRBJ2-2, with D maybe TRBD2 (6 bases). Trimming took off 1 base at V and 6 bases at J, with 9 bases between the two ends. Germline values: CDR1 LGHNT, CDR2 FRNRAP. This CDR3 spans 14 amino acids. The CDR3 DNA sequence: TGTGCTAGTGGTTTGGGAGGAGGGGCCGGGGAGCTGTTTTTT. Translating gives CASGLGGGAGELFF. Filled out from reference TRBV12-5 and TRBJ2-2, the complete variable domain reads DARVTQTPRHKVTEMGQEVTMRCQPILGHNTVFWYRQTMMQGLELLAYFRNRAPLDDSGMPKDRFSAEMPDATLATLKIQPSEPRDSAVYFCASGLGGGAGELFFGEGSRLTVL.

The V call is TRBV3-1 (or the pseudogene TRBV3-2), the J call TRBJ2-7, with a possible D match to TRBD2 (5 bases). There are 18 residues in the CDR3. In germline, CDR1 is LGHDT, CDR2 YNNKEL (reference sequence). Trimming left V 2 bases short and J 0 bases short, with 20 bases between. Here the CDR3 DNA reads TGTGCCAGCAGCCAACTGTTGATTCGGACTGTGCACTCCTACGAGCAGTACTTC. Its translation: CASSQLLIRTVHSYEQYF.

The V call is TRBV18, the J call TRBJ1-2; TRBD1 matches at 9 bases. The CDR3 loop spans 15 amino acids. V lost 4 bases, J lost 2 bases, and 5 bases stayed unmatched. The germline CDR1 and CDR2 sequences are KGHSH and LQKENI. CDR3: CASSRTTGGNYGYTF. The CDR3 coding sequence is TGTGCCAGCTCACGGACGACAGGGGGGAACTATGGCTACACCTTC.

This chain connects TRBV2 to TRBJ2-5; TRBD2 agrees at 13 bases. Germline V gene sequence: CDR1 SNHLY, CDR2 FYNNEI. This CDR3 contains 13 residues. The V segment lost 7 bases and the J segment 9 bases; nucleotides outside the gene matches: 5. CDR3 nucleotide sequence: TGTGCCAGCATGCGACTAGCGGGGGGCCCCCAGTACTTC. Protein product: CASMRLAGGPQYF.

The gene calls are TRBV5-1 and TRBJ1-1; D is possibly TRBD1 (6 bases). Germline CDR1 SGHRS, CDR2 YFSETQ. Trimming removed 0 bases from V and 3 bases from J, with 12 bases in between. This CDR3 has 15 residues. CDR3 coding DNA: TGCGCCAGCAGCTTGGTTCAGGGGCTGGACACTGAAGCTTTCTTT. This gives the protein CASSLVQGLDTEAFF.

CDR3 sequence reads: CASSRVGSDTEAFF. CDR3 DNA: TGTGCCAGCTCACGTGTGGGGAGTGACACTGAAGCTTTCTTT. This chain connects TRBV18 to TRBJ1-1; D gene ambiguous. The germline V gene encodes CDR1 KGHSH and CDR2 LQKENI. This CDR3 is 14 amino acids long. V was clipped by 4 bases and J by 3 bases, with 12 bases between them.

The chain joins TRBV20-1 to TRBJ2-1; 8 nucleotides align to TRBD2. The CDR3 loop spans 13 amino acids. V was clipped by 3 bases and J by 8 bases; unmatched bases: 6. CDR1 is DFQATT and CDR2 is SNEGSKA in the germline V gene (reference sequence). The CDR3 sequence: CSASRSGNDEQFF. CDR3 sequence (DNA): TGCAGTGCTAGTCGTAGCGGGAATGATGAGCAGTTCTTC.

The rearrangement uses TRBV7-3 and TRBJ2-1, with 10 bases lining up with TRBD1. The CDR3 contains 15 residues. The germline CDR1 and CDR2 sequences are SGHTA and FQGTGA. The V and J ends lost 5 bases and 4 bases, in that order; junction bases with no gene match: 5. The CDR3 bases are TGTGCCAGCAGCCCCGGGACAGGGGCATACAATGAGCAGTTCTTC. Amino acid sequence: CASSPGTGAYNEQFF. The whole variable domain, filled in from reference TRBV7-3 and TRBJ2-1, reads GAGVSQTPSNKVTEKGKYVELRCDPISGHTALYWYRQSLGQGPEFLIYFQGTGAADDSGLPNDRFFAVRPEGSVSTLKIQRTERGDSAVYLCASSPGTGAYNEQFFGPGTRLTVL.

The chain carries TRBV9 and TRBJ1-2, with D maybe TRBD1 (6 bases). V was cut by 3 bases and J by 4 bases, with 19 bases left in between. This CDR3 region has 16 residues. Germline CDR1 is SGDLS and CDR2 is YYNGEE. The CDR3 is CASSAQGFGVGYGYTF. CDR3 bases: TGTGCCAGCAGCGCCCAGGGGTTCGGAGTGGGCTATGGCTACACCTTC.

The CDR3 DNA is TGTGCCTGGGCCCAGGAGGGGACCTCCTACGAGCAGTACTTC. This gives the protein CAWAQEGTSYEQYF. The V and J genes are TRBV30 and TRBJ2-7; tentatively, D is TRBD2 (6 bases). Germline V lookup: CDR1 GTSNPN, CDR2 SVGIG (reference sequence). The CDR3 totals 14 residues. V was cut by 5 bases and J by 0 bases, with 14 bases left in between.

This chain connects TRBV30 to TRBJ1-1, with D tentatively TRBD1 (6 bases). The CDR3 extends over 12 amino acids. V shed 4 bases and J shed 4 bases, with 10 bases lying between them. CDR1 and CDR2 (germline): GTSNPN, SVGIG (reference sequence). The CDR3 region is CAWTGESTEAFF. CDR3 nucleotide sequence: TGTGCCTGGACAGGGGAGAGCACTGAAGCTTTCTTT. Based on the CDR3 plus reference TRBV30 and TRBJ1-1, the full variable domain is SQTIHQWPATLVQPVGSPLSLECTVEGTSNPNLYWYRQAAGRGLQLLFYSVGIGQISSEVPQNLSASRPQDRQFILSSKKLLLSDSGFYLCAWTGESTEAFFGQGTRLTVV.

The chain links TRBV11-1 to TRBJ2-5; possibly TRBD2 for D (5 bases). V was trimmed by 1 base and J by 1 base, leaving 10 bases between them. The CDR3 is 15 amino acids. Germline CDR1 is SGHAT and CDR2 is FQDESV (reference sequence). The CDR3 sequence is CASSLGAGAQETQYF. The CDR3 DNA reads TGTGCCAGCAGCTTAGGGGCGGGCGCCCAAGAGACCCAGTACTTC.